A single sample gave rise to the 14 T cell receptor beta chains below, sequenced in a study of shared clonotypes between healthy human individuals (dated by TCRdb to the early 2020s). CD8 naive samples were CD45RO-negative cells positively selected for CCR7, giving a CD45RA+CCR7+ population that excluded TemRA cells. Receptor libraries were prepared by the immunoSEQ multiplex PCR assay. Drawn from immuneACCESS, this table holds only the in-frame rearrangements with V and J called that TCRdb kept. Clones are partly lost; checked studies trace under half to an unresolved V gene and leave the rest unexplained. The sample table lists approximately 720,000 clones, approximately 90% of them with a count of one. The ten largest clones add up to 24% of the sample. The specimen was naive CD8+ T cells sorted from blood. The sample's cell subset or site, from its label and the paper: CD45RA+CCR7+. The receptors derive from a man between 25 and 39 years old in good health.

The chain is built from TRBV5-6 and TRBJ2-7; 9 nucleotides line up with TRBD1. Looked up from germline, CDR1 is SGHDT and CDR2 is YYEEEE. The CDR3 spans 15 residues. J was trimmed by 4 bases and V by 3 bases; bases with no gene match: 8. The CDR3 loop is CASSSTGTGIYEQYF. In nucleotides, the CDR3 is TGTGCCAGCAGCTCCACCGGGACAGGGATATACGAGCAGTACTTC.

The chain is built from TRBV19 and TRBJ2-5; D possibly uses TRBD1 or TRBD2 (5 bases each). Germline CDR1 and CDR2: LNHDA and SQIVND (reference sequence). V was pared by 8 bases and J by 5 bases, with 18 bases between. CDR3 size: 14 residues. The CDR3 DNA is TGTGCCAGTGGACCCCGGGACCCGGAGGAGACCCAGTACTTC. It is translated as CASGPRDPEETQYF.

CDR3 in amino acids: CASSALGGNTEAFF. DNA of the CDR3: TGTGCCAGCAGCGCCCTCGGGGGGAACACTGAAGCTTTCTTT. V gene TRBV11-2 combines with J gene TRBJ1-1, with D possibly matching TRBD1 (5 bases). Germline values: CDR1 SGHAT, CDR2 FQNNGV. V dropped 5 bases and J dropped 1 base, with 11 bases sitting between them. The CDR3 consists of 14 residues. Based on the CDR3 plus reference TRBV11-2 and TRBJ1-1, the full variable domain is EAGVAQSPRYKIIEKRQSVAFWCNPISGHATLYWYQQILGQGPKLLIQFQNNGVVDDSQLPKDRFSAERLKGVDSTLKIQPAKLEDSAVYLCASSALGGNTEAFFGQGTRLTVV.

V and J are TRBV7-9 and TRBJ1-4; D uncertain. The CDR3 sequence is 14 residues long. The germline V gene has CDR1 SEHNR and CDR2 FQNEAQ (reference sequence). V lost 2 bases and J lost 5, with 9 bases in between. CDR3 sequence: CASSLTGLNEKLFF. CDR3 nucleotides: TGTGCCAGCAGCTTAACGGGGTTAAATGAAAAACTGTTTTTT.

This rearrangement joins TRBV28 to TRBJ1-2; D not resolved. V lost 4 bases, J lost 3 bases, and 9 bases lay in between. The CDR3 totals 13 residues. The germline V gene encodes CDR1 MDHEN and CDR2 SYDVKM. This CDR3 is CASSYRNDYGYTF. The CDR3 nucleotides are TGTGCCAGCAGTTACCGAAATGACTATGGCTACACCTTC.

The chain couples TRBV19 to TRBJ1-1; D remains ambiguous. V lost 4 bases and J lost 1, with 13 bases in between. Germline CDR1 and CDR2: LNHDA and SQIVND (reference sequence). This CDR3 has 15 residues. The CDR3 loop reads CASSTSGRRNTEAFF. CDR3 nucleotides: TGTGCCAGTAGTACCTCTGGCAGACGGAACACTGAAGCTTTCTTT.

The chain links TRBV27 to TRBJ2-7, with D hard to call. The CDR3 totals 14 residues. V dropped 5 bases and J dropped 0 bases, with 11 bases sitting between them. Germline V gene data show CDR1 as MNHEY and CDR2 as SMNVEV (reference sequence). CDR3 in DNA: TGTGCCAGCAGTAGCCGCGGAGACTCCTACGAGCAGTACTTC. Protein: CASSSRGDSYEQYF.

This clone was found a few times. The rearrangement joins TRBV4-1 to TRBJ2-7; D unclear. Germline CDR1 MGHRA, CDR2 YSYEKL. V gave up 3 bases and J gave up 1 base, with 1 base separating them. The CDR3 has 11 amino acids. CDR3 sequence (DNA): TGCGCCAGCAGCCATTCCTACGAGCAGTACTTC. Translation gives CASSHSYEQYF.

The rearrangement uses TRBV5-4 and TRBJ2-5; the match to TRBD1 covers 7 bases. The trim removed 5 bases at V and 3 bases at J, leaving 7 bases unmatched. The CDR3 has 14 residues. The germline CDR1 and CDR2 sequences are SGHNT and YYREEE (reference sequence). CDR3 in DNA: TGTGCCAGCAGATCTACAGGGGCTAAAGAGACCCAGTACTTC. It codes for CASRSTGAKETQYF.

CDR3 DNA: TGCGCCACTCTGGGACAGGGGGGGTTTGGCTACACCTTC. Its translation is CATLGQGGFGYTF. V gene TRBV10-2 combines with J gene TRBJ1-2; 11 bases are a match to TRBD1. V lost 10 bases and J lost 7; bases outside the gene matches: 8. In germline, CDR1 is WSHSY, CDR2 SAAADI. This CDR3 is built from 13 residues.

This clone was counted between two and nine times. The gene calls are TRBV5-6 and TRBJ2-1; D is ambiguous. Trimming left V 3 bases short and J 5 bases short, with 3 bases between. The CDR3 length is 11 residues. CDR1 is SGHDT, CDR2 YYEEEE, per germline. The CDR3 is CASSWDNEQFF. The CDR3 region has the DNA TGTGCCAGCAGCTGGGACAATGAGCAGTTCTTC.

The chain uses TRBV28 and TRBJ1-4; D might be TRBD1 (6 bases). Germline CDR1 reads MDHEN; CDR2 reads SYDVKM. This CDR3 region has 15 residues. V lost 5 bases and J 7 bases, leaving 17 bases between the germline ends. The CDR3 reads CASSRGGVRVEKLFF. DNA for the CDR3: TGTGCCAGCAGTCGAGGGGGGGTTAGAGTTGAAAAACTGTTTTTT.

This clone was detected only once. The chain recombines TRBV29-1 with TRBJ1-2, with D perhaps matching TRBD1 (6 bases). Germline lookup yields CDR1 SQVTM and CDR2 ANQGSEA. The CDR3 length is 13 residues. Between the trimmed V and J ends, which lost 7 bases and 5 bases, there was a span of 17 bases. CDR3 residues: CSALRQEQYGYTF. In nucleotides, the CDR3 is TGCAGCGCATTAAGACAGGAGCAATATGGCTACACCTTC.

The chain combines TRBV14 with TRBJ2-1; no reliable D call. The CDR3 is made up of 14 amino acids. CDR1 SGHDN and CDR2 FVKESK come from the germline V gene. Trimming took 1 base from V and 8 from J, leaving 12 bases between them. In DNA, the CDR3 is TGTGCCAGCAGCCAAGGTTACGGAATTGATGAGCAGTTCTTC. It codes for CASSQGYGIDEQFF.